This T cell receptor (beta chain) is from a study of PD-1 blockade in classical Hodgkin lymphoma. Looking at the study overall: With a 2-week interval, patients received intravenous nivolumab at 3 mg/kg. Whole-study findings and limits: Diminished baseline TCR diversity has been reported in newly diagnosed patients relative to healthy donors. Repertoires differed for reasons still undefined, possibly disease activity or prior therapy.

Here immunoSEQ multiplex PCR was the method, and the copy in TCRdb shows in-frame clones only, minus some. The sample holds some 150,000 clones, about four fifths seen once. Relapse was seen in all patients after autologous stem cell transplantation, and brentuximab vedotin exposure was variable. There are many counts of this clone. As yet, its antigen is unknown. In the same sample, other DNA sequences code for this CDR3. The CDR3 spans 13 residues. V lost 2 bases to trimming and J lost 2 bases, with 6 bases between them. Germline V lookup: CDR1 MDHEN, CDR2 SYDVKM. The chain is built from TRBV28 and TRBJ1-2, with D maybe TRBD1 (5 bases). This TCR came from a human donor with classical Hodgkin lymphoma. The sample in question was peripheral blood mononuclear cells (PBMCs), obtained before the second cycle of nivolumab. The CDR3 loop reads CASSLGGNYGYTF. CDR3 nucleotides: TGTGCCAGCAGTTTAGGGGGGAACTATGGCTACACCTTC.